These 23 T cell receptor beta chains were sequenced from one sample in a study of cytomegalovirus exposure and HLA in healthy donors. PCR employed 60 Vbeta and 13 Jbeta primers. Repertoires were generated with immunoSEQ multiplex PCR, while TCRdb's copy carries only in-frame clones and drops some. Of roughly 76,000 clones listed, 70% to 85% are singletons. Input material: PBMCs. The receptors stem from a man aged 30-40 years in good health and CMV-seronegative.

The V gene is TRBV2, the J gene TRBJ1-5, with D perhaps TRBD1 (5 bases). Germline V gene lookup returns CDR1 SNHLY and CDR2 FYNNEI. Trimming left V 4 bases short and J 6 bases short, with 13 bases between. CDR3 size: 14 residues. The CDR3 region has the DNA TGTGCCAGCAGTGGTGGGAGCGGGACTCAGCCCCAGCATTTT. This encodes CASSGGSGTQPQHF. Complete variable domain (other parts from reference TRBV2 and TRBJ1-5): EPEVTQTPSHQVTQMGQEVILRCVPISNHLYFYWYRQILGQKVEFLVSFYNNEISEKSEIFDDQFSVERPDGSNFTLKIRSTKLEDSAMYFCASSGGSGTQPQHFGDGTRLSIL.

For the CDR3, the DNA is TGTGCCAGCAGCCCGAGCGGGAGCAGCACAGATACGCAGTATTTT. It yields the protein CASSPSGSSTDTQYF. This rearrangement joins TRBV7-9 to TRBJ2-3; TRBD2 matches at 8 bases. Trimming cost V 5 bases and J 0 bases; bases outside gene matches: 4. CDR3 size: 15 residues. Germline loops: CDR1 SEHNR, CDR2 FQNEAQ (reference sequence).

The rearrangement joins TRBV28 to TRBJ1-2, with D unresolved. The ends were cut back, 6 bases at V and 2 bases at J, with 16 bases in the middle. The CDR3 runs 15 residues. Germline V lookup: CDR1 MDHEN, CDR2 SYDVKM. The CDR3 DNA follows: TGTGCCAGCAGCCCCCCCGTTTCGGGAAACTATGGCTACACCTTC. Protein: CASSPPVSGNYGYTF.

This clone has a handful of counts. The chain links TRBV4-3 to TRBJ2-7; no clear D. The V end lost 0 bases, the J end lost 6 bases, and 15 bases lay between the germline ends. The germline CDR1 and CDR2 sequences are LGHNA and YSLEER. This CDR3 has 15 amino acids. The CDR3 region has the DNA TGCGCCAGCAGCCAAGAAACGGCAGTTCCGGGCGAGCAGTACTTC. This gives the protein CASSQETAVPGEQYF.

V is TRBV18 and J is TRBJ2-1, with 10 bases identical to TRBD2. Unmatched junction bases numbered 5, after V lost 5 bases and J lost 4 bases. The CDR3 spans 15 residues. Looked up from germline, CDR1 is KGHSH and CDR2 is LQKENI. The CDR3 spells CASSISGGPYNEQFF. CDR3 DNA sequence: TGTGCCAGCTCAATTAGCGGGGGGCCTTACAATGAGCAGTTCTTC.

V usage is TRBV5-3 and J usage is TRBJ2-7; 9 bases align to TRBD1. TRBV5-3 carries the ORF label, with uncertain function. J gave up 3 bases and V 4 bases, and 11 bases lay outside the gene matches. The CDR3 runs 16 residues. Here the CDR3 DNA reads TGTGCCAGAAGCCACCCCCGGACAGGGGCACTCTACGAGCAGTACTTC. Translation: CARSHPRTGALYEQYF.

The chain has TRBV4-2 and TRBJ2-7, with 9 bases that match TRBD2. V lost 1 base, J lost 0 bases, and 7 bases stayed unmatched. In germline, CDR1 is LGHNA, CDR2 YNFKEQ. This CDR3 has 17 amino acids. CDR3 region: CASSQVAGGPDSYEQYF. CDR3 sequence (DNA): TGTGCCAGCAGCCAAGTGGCGGGAGGGCCAGACTCCTACGAGCAGTACTTC.

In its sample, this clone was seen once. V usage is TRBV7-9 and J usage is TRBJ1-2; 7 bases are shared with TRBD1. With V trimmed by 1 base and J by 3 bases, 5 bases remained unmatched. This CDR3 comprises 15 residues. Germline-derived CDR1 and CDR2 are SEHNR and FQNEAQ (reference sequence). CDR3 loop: CASSLGGGADYGYTF. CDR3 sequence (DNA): TGTGCCAGCAGCTTAGGAGGGGGCGCAGACTATGGCTACACCTTC.

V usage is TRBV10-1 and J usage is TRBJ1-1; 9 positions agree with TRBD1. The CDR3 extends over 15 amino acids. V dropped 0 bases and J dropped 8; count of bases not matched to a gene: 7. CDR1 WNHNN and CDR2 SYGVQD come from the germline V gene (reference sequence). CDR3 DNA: TGCGCCAGCAGTGAGTCGCTGGGGACAGGGAAAGAAGCTTTCTTT. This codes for CASSESLGTGKEAFF.

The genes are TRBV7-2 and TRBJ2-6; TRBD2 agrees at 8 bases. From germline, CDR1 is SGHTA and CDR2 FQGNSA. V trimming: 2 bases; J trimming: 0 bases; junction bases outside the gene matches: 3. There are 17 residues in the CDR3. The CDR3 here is CASSLIAGSSGANVLTF. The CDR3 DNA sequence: TGTGCCAGCAGCTTAATAGCGGGGAGCTCTGGGGCCAACGTCCTGACTTTC.

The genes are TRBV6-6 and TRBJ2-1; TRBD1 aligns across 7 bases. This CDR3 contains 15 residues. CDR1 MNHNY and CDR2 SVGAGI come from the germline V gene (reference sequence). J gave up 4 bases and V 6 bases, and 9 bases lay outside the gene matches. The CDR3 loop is CASRLGNRGYNEQFF. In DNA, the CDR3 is TGTGCCAGCAGATTGGGAAACAGGGGATACAATGAGCAGTTCTTC.

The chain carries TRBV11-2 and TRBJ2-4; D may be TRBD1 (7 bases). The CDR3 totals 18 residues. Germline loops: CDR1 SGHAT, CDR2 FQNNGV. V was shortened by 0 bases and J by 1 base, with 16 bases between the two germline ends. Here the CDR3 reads CASSLEGGTAGAKNIQYF. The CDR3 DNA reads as TGTGCCAGCAGCTTAGAAGGGGGGACAGCCGGGGCCAAAAACATTCAGTACTTC. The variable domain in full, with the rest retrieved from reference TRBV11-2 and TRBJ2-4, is EAGVAQSPRYKIIEKRQSVAFWCNPISGHATLYWYQQILGQGPKLLIQFQNNGVVDDSQLPKDRFSAERLKGVDSTLKIQPAKLEDSAVYLCASSLEGGTAGAKNIQYFGAGTRLSVL.

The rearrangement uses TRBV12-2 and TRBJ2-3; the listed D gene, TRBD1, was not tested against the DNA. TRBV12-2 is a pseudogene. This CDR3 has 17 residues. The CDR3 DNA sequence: TGTGCAAGTCGCTTAGGGGCTATTCACACACACACAGATACGCAGTATTTT. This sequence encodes CASRLGAIHTHTDTQYF.

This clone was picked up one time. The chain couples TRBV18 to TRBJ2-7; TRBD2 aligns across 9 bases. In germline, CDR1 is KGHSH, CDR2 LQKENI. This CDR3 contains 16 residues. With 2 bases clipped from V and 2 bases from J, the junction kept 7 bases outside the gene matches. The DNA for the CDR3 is TGTGCCAGCTCACCATTCCCTAGCGGGGCCCCCTACGAGCAGTACTTC. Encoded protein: CASSPFPSGAPYEQYF.

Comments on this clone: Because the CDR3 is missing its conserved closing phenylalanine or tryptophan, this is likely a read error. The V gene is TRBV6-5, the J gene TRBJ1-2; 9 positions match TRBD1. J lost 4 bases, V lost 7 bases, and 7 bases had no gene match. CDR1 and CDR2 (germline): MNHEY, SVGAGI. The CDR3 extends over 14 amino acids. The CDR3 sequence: CASTGTGGGYGYTL. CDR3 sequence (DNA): TGTGCCAGCACAGGTACAGGGGGCGGCTATGGCTACACCCTC.

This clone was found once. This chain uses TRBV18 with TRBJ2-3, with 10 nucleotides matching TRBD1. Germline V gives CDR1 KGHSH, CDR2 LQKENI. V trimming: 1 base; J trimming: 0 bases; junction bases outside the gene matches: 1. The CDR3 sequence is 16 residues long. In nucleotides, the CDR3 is TGTGCCAGCTCACCACGGACAGGGGGAAGCACAGATACGCAGTATTTT. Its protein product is CASSPRTGGSTDTQYF.

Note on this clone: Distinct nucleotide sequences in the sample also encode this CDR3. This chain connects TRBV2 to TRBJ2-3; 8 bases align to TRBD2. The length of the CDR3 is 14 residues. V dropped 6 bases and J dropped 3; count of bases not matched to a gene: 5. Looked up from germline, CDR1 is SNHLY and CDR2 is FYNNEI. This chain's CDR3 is CASRAGGGTDTQYF. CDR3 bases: TGTGCCAGCAGGGCGGGAGGAGGGACAGATACGCAGTATTTT.

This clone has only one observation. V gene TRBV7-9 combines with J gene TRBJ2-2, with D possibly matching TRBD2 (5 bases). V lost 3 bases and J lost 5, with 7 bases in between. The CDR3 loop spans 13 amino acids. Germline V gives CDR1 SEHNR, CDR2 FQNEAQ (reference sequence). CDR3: CASSFRTTGELFF. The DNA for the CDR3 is TGTGCCAGCAGCTTCCGGACTACCGGGGAGCTGTTTTTT.

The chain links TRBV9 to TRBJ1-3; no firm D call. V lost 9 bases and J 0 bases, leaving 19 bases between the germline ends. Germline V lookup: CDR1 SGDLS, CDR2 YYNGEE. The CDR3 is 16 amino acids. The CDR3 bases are TGTGCCACCGGGCCGGGGAGTGGGCTCTCTGGAAACACCATATATTTT. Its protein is CATGPGSGLSGNTIYF.

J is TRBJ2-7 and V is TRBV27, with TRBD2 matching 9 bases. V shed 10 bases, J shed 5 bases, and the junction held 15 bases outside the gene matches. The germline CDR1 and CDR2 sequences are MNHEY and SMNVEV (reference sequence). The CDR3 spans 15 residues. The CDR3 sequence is CATLRGGGHGNEQYF. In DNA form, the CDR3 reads TGTGCCACCCTGCGCGGGGGGGGACACGGGAACGAGCAGTACTTC.

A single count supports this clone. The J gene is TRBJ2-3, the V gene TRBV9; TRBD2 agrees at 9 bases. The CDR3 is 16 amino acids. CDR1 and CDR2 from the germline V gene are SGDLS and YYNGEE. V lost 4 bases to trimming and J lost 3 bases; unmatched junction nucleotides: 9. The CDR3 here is CASSHTLAGATDTQYF. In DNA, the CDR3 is TGTGCCAGCAGCCACACACTAGCGGGTGCTACAGATACGCAGTATTTT.

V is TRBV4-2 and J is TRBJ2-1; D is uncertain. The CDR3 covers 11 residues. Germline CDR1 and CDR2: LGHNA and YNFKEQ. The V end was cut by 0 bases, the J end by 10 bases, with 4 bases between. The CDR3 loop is CASSQDREQFF. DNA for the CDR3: TGTGCCAGCAGCCAAGACAGGGAGCAGTTCTTC.

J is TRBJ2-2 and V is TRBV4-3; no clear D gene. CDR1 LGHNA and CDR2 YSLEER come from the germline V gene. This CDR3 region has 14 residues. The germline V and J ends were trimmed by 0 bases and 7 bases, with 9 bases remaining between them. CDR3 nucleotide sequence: TGCGCCAGCAGCCAAGAGAGGATTGGCGGGGAGCTGTTTTTT. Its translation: CASSQERIGGELFF.